The 14 T cell receptor beta chains below come from one sample, sequenced in a study of identical twins. TCRdb re-called the 5' RACE reads with MiXCR, one entry per CDR3 protein. The table has 450,000 to 600,000 distinct CDR3 sequences, approximately 20% seen once. Another study also made use of these data, one on yellow fever vaccine responses in identical twins.

The specimen sequenced was CD4+ T cells sorted from blood. The receptors were sampled from a woman aged 18-35 years in good health.

This clonotype was found many times. The J gene is TRBJ2-7, the V gene TRBV29-1; possible D gene TRBD1, 6 bases. Between the trimmed V and J ends, which lost 5 bases and 2 bases, there was a span of 10 bases. The CDR3 totals 12 residues. Germline CDR1 is SQVTM and CDR2 is ANQGSEA. The CDR3 loop is CSVTQGTYEQYF. Written as DNA, the CDR3 is TGCAGCGTTACACAGGGTACCTACGAGCAGTACTTC.

The gene calls are TRBV5-1 and TRBJ1-4; D may be TRBD1 (6 bases). V lost 0 bases, J lost 6 bases, and 9 bases lay in between. The CDR3 loop spans 14 amino acids. The germline V gene has CDR1 SGHRS and CDR2 YFSETQ. The CDR3 loop reads CASSLVRGDEKLFF. The CDR3 DNA reads TGCGCCAGCAGCTTGGTCAGGGGCGATGAAAAACTGTTTTTT.

The chain couples TRBV5-1 to TRBJ2-7; 10 bases are shared with TRBD2. The germline V gene has CDR1 SGHRS and CDR2 YFSETQ. With V trimmed by 4 bases and J by 4 bases, 8 bases remained unmatched. This CDR3 is 15 amino acids long. The CDR3 sequence is CASSPRTSGDYEQYF. DNA for the CDR3: TGCGCCAGCAGCCCTAGGACTAGCGGAGATTACGAGCAGTACTTC.

This clonotype was seen a few times. The V and J genes are TRBV11-2 and TRBJ2-3; D is possibly TRBD2 (5 bases). CDR1 is SGHAT and CDR2 is FQNNGV in the germline V gene. V was trimmed by 2 bases and J by 1 base, leaving 19 bases between them. This CDR3 contains 18 residues. The CDR3 DNA reads as TGTGCCAGCAGCTTAATTTCTGTAGCGCTAGCCGGCACAGATACGCAGTATTTT. Its translation: CASSLISVALAGTDTQYF.

The chain is built from TRBV7-9 and TRBJ2-7; 13 bases match TRBD2. The CDR3 length is 14 residues. In germline, CDR1 is SEHNR, CDR2 FQNEAQ (reference sequence). With V trimmed by 5 bases and J by 11 bases, 9 bases remained unmatched. The CDR3 protein is CASSPGLAGNREYF. Here the CDR3 DNA reads TGTGCCAGCAGCCCGGGACTAGCGGGAAACCGGGAGTACTTC.

The gene calls are TRBV6-1 and TRBJ2-7; 10 positions match TRBD1. Germline CDR1 is MNHNS and CDR2 is SASEGT. The CDR3 has 18 residues. V shed 6 bases, J shed 0 bases, and the junction held 14 bases outside the gene matches. The CDR3 region is CASRTPGQGPILSYEQYF. DNA of the CDR3: TGTGCCAGCAGAACACCGGGACAGGGGCCCATTCTCTCCTACGAGCAGTACTTC.

This chain links TRBV6-2 or TRBV6-3 with TRBJ2-3, with 9 bases lining up with TRBD2. V lost 2 bases to trimming and J lost 5 bases; unmatched junction nucleotides: 8. CDR1 and CDR2 from the germline V gene are MNHEY and SVGEGT. The CDR3 length is 16 residues. Here the CDR3 reads CASSYPGLALIDTQYF. The CDR3 DNA sequence: TGTGCCAGCAGTTACCCGGGACTAGCATTAATAGATACGCAGTATTTT.

The chain couples TRBV27 to TRBJ2-5; D gene uncertain. Germline CDR1 reads MNHEY; CDR2 reads SMNVEV (reference sequence). Trimming stripped 5 bases from V and 4 bases from J, with 17 bases between. This CDR3 spans 15 amino acids. This CDR3 is CASSPPNRAIETQYF. In DNA, the CDR3 is TGTGCCAGCAGTCCCCCAAATCGGGCTATAGAGACCCAGTACTTC.

In its sample, this clonotype was seen a few times. J is TRBJ2-5 and V is TRBV15, with 7 bases aligning to TRBD2. Germline values: CDR1 LNHNV, CDR2 YYDKDF (reference sequence). CDR3 length equals 19 residues. V shed 0 bases and J 2 bases; nucleotides not matched to a gene: 15. Here the CDR3 DNA reads TGTGCCACCAGCAGAGATCTACGCAAGGCTAGCGGTTTTCAAGAGACCCAGTACTTC. Translation gives CATSRDLRKASGFQETQYF.

This clonotype was seen many times. The J gene is TRBJ1-5, the V gene TRBV12-3 or TRBV12-4, with D maybe TRBD1 (6 bases). V lost 3 bases, J lost 7 bases, and 16 bases lay in between. CDR3 length: 15 amino acids. CDR3 sequence reads: CASSFLQGVLQPQHF. CDR3 DNA sequence: TGTGCCAGCAGTTTCTTACAGGGCGTGCTCCAGCCCCAGCATTTT.

The chain combines TRBV6-2 or TRBV6-3 with TRBJ2-7; tentative D call: TRBD2 (5 bases). Deletions cut 0 bases from V and 4 bases from J, with 10 bases between. This CDR3 has 14 residues. Per germline, CDR1 MNHEY and CDR2 SVGEGT. The CDR3 DNA reads as TGTGCCAGCAGTTACTCCCCCCGGGGTTACGAGCAGTACGTC. This gives the protein CASSYSPRGYEQYV.

This chain uses TRBV11-2 with TRBJ2-5; 8 positions match TRBD2. This CDR3 contains 16 residues. CDR1 and CDR2 from the germline V gene are SGHAT and FQNNGV. V trimming: 8 bases; J trimming: 1 base; junction bases outside the gene matches: 12. The CDR3 loop is CASSPWVAGPQETQYF. In DNA, the CDR3 is TGTGCCAGCTCACCTTGGGTAGCGGGGCCCCAAGAGACCCAGTACTTC.

The chain links TRBV28 to TRBJ1-1, with D possibly matching TRBD1 (6 bases). There are 14 residues in the CDR3. The V gene lost 3 bases and the J gene lost 4 bases, with 12 bases spanning the gap. CDR1 and CDR2 from the germline V gene are MDHEN and SYDVKM. Here the CDR3 reads CASSLRGASTEAFF. CDR3 coding DNA: TGTGCCAGCAGTTTGCGGGGGGCGAGCACTGAAGCTTTCTTT.

This clonotype was seen repeatedly, ten times or more. The rearrangement links TRBV25-1 to TRBJ2-5; a weak D match, TRBD1 (6 bases). The CDR3 has 15 amino acids. The V gene lost 1 base and the J gene lost 5 bases, with 14 bases spanning the gap. Germline CDR1 MGHDK, CDR2 SYGVNS. DNA for the CDR3: TGTGCCAGCAGTGAATCTCAGGGGCTCTGGGAGACCCAGTACTTC. Its translation is CASSESQGLWETQYF.